These 7 T cell receptor beta chains were sequenced from one sample in a study of cytomegalovirus exposure and HLA in healthy donors. Primers: 60 Vbeta forward and 13 Jbeta reverse. Sequenced by immunoSEQ multiplex PCR; TCRdb stores in-frame clones only, minus some. The data show more than 95,000 clones, roughly 82% seen once. The sequencing input was PBMCs. These receptors were obtained from a woman aged 55-70 years in good health and CMV-seropositive.

The rearrangement uses TRBV4-3 and TRBJ1-4; possible D gene TRBD1, 5 bases. The CDR3 length is 17 residues. The V gene's germline CDR1 is LGHNA and CDR2 YSLEER. Trimming stripped 1 base from V and 0 bases from J, with 12 bases between. This chain's CDR3 is CASSQVPRQTTNEKLFF. The CDR3 DNA sequence: TGCGCCAGCAGCCAAGTTCCCCGACAGACAACTAATGAAAAACTGTTTTTT.

The chain uses TRBV11-1 and TRBJ1-1; D gene unclear. There are 14 residues in the CDR3. Germline V gives CDR1 SGHAT, CDR2 FQDESV (reference sequence). V was cut by 3 bases and J by 0 bases, with 8 bases left in between. The CDR3 nucleotides are TGTGCCAGCAGCTTTTTAGACATGAACACTGAAGCTTTCTTT. Translated: CASSFLDMNTEAFF. Drawing the rest from reference TRBV11-1 and TRBJ1-1, the complete variable domain is EAEVAQSPRYKITEKSQAVAFWCDPISGHATLYWYRQILGQGPELLVQFQDESVVDDSQLPKDRFSAERLKGVDSTLKIQPAELGDSAMYLCASSFLDMNTEAFFGQGTRLTVV.

V usage is TRBV11-3 and J usage is TRBJ2-2; D ambiguous. The V and J ends lost 0 bases and 5 bases respectively, with 4 bases between them. Germline V lookup: CDR1 SGHNT, CDR2 YENEEA. The CDR3 consists of 13 residues. CDR3 bases: TGTGCCAGCAGCTTAGATCAGACCGGGGAGCTGTTTTTT. Protein sequence: CASSLDQTGELFF. Full variable domain (missing parts from reference TRBV11-3 and TRBJ2-2): EAGVVQSPRYKIIEKKQPVAFWCNPISGHNTLYWYLQNLGQGPELLIRYENEEAVDDSQLPKDRFSAERLKGVDSTLKIQPAELGDSAVYLCASSLDQTGELFFGEGSRLTVL.

J is TRBJ2-7 and V is TRBV11-2, with 9 positions matching TRBD1. This CDR3 comprises 15 residues. Looked up from germline, CDR1 is SGHAT and CDR2 is FQNNGV. V was pared by 5 bases and J by 3 bases, with 8 bases of the junction left unmatched. The CDR3 reads CASSRIRDRVYEQYF. CDR3 nucleotides: TGTGCCAGCAGCCGCATCCGGGACAGGGTCTACGAGCAGTACTTC.

The J gene is TRBJ2-5, the V gene TRBV2, with 15 bases matching TRBD2. CDR3 length: 17 residues. The J segment lost 1 base and the V segment lost 7 bases, leaving 7 bases of the junction unmatched. From germline, CDR1 is SNHLY and CDR2 FYNNEI. CDR3 region: CASTPGLAGGLQETQYF. The CDR3, as DNA: TGTGCCAGCACCCCGGGACTAGCGGGGGGCCTCCAAGAGACCCAGTACTTC.

The chain carries TRBV7-2 and TRBJ2-3, with D tentatively TRBD2 (6 bases). The CDR3 has 14 amino acids. Trimming shortened V by 4 bases and J by 2 bases, and 10 bases separated the two germline ends. Per germline, CDR1 SGHTA and CDR2 FQGNSA. The CDR3 is CASSWTTHTDTQYF. Here the CDR3 DNA reads TGTGCCAGCAGCTGGACTACCCACACAGATACGCAGTATTTT.

DNA of the CDR3: TGTGCCAGCAAGGGACAAAACACCGGGGAGCTGTTTTTT. This encodes CASKGQNTGELFF. This chain connects TRBV14 to TRBJ2-2, with a tentative D call TRBD1 (6 bases). The CDR3 is 13 residues long. With 7 bases removed from V and 2 bases from J, the gap between germline ends came to 8 bases. From germline, CDR1 is SGHDN and CDR2 FVKESK.